This entry is about one T cell receptor beta chain. This entry belongs to a study of blood T cell repertoires in COVID-19. For the study at large: From the United States, Italy and Spain came samples of acute and convalescent COVID-19. Sample material is recorded as cDNA or gDNA derived from T cells, B-cell-depleted T cells, or PBMCs.

Source study methods: By means of reference gene primer amplification, nucleated cell counts were estimated. TCRdb's copy holds only in-frame clones and misses some; the assay was immunoSEQ multiplex PCR. V, J and clone size derive from that table, while D and trimming were established from the DNA sequence. The sample carries approximately 170,000 clones, approximately 89% recorded once. Germline-derived CDR1 and CDR2 are SNHLY and FYNNEI. V was pared by 4 bases and J by 3 bases, with 12 bases between. There are 14 residues in the CDR3. The origin of this receptor is a man in his 70s with acute or convalescent COVID-19. Sequences were obtained from peripheral blood. The chain combines TRBV2 with TRBJ1-2; tentatively, D is TRBD1 (5 bases). The CDR3 DNA reads TGTGCCAGCAGTGGAGACAGATCCCACTATGGCTACACCTTC. The encoded protein is CASSGDRSHYGYTF.